This TCR beta chain was captured in a study of glioma-infiltrating T cells after dendritic cell vaccination. Amplification used 60 V beta primers and 13 J beta primers. This table comes from immunoSEQ multiplex PCR, and its TCRdb copy is limited to in-frame clones, with some not included. The sample yields almost 65,000 clones, around 83% seen once. The CDR3 covers 13 residues. Germline CDR1 and CDR2: MNHNS and SASEGT. V lost 3 bases to trimming and J lost 9 bases, with 9 bases between them. This TCR derives from a human donor with glioblastoma. The sample here was blood, taken before dendritic cell vaccination. The V call is TRBV6-1, the J call TRBJ1-6, with D unclear. DNA of the CDR3: TGTGCCAGCAGTGATTCGCGCGCTTCACCCCTCCACTTT. This codes for CASSDSRASPLHF.